One and the same sample provided the 14 T cell receptor beta chains below, sequenced in a study of T-cell memory formation after mild COVID-19. TCRdb used MiXCR to reprocess the 5' RACE reads, holding one entry per CDR3 protein. The table has roughly 450,000 distinct CDR3 sequences, over 15% seen once. Input material: PBMCs or a T cell subset sorted from them (not recorded which). Receptors were obtained from a man aged 18 to 35 who had mild COVID-19 (a few samples of this study predate the infection). Cell type and time point are not known.

This clonotype came up a few times. This sequence joins TRBV11-2 and TRBJ2-7; a possible D gene is TRBD1 (6 bases). Looked up from germline, CDR1 is SGHAT and CDR2 is FQNNGV. Trimming pared 5 bases from V and 3 bases from J, leaving 11 bases between. The CDR3 covers 13 residues. The CDR3 protein is CASSRDNYYEQYV. The CDR3 DNA sequence: TGTGCCAGCAGCCGGGACAACTACTACGAGCAGTACGTC.

This chain links TRBV9 with TRBJ2-7; 7 nucleotides align to TRBD2. From germline, CDR1 is SGDLS and CDR2 YYNGEE. CDR3 length: 16 amino acids. V was pared by 4 bases and J by 5 bases, with 15 bases of the junction left unmatched. The CDR3 region is CASSPHPGLDRDEQYF. Written as DNA, the CDR3 is TGTGCCAGCAGCCCCCATCCTGGACTAGATAGGGACGAGCAGTACTTC. Full variable domain (missing parts from reference TRBV9 and TRBJ2-7): DSGVTQTPKHLITATGQRVTLRCSPRSGDLSVYWYQQSLDQGLQFLIQYYNGEERAKGNILERFSAQQFPDLHSELNLSSLELGDSALYFCASSPHPGLDRDEQYFGPGTRLTVT.

This clonotype was seen a handful of times. The chain has TRBV6-5 and TRBJ1-1, with D uncertain. CDR1 and CDR2 from the germline V gene are MNHEY and SVGAGI. Trimming took off 3 bases at V and 0 bases at J, with 11 bases between the two ends. The CDR3 totals 15 residues. The CDR3 coding sequence is TGTGCCAGCAGTTATCTCGGGGTAGTGAACACTGAAGCTTTCTTT. Its protein is CASSYLGVVNTEAFF.

The rearrangement links TRBV7-9 to TRBJ2-2; 7 bases are a match to TRBD1. The germline V gene has CDR1 SEHNR and CDR2 FQNEAQ (reference sequence). The CDR3 has 15 residues. Trimming took 4 bases from V and 8 from J; bases not matched to a gene: 10. The DNA for the CDR3 is TGTGCCAGCAGCTCACCGGGACAGAGAACGGGGGAGCTGTTTTTT. Its protein product is CASSSPGQRTGELFF. The full variable domain, in which reference TRBV7-9 and TRBJ2-2 provide the parts outside the CDR3, is DTGVSQNPRHKITKRGQNVTFRCDPISEHNRLYWYRQTLGQGPEFLTYFQNEAQLEKSRLLSDRFSAERPKGSFSTLEIQRTEQGDSAMYLCASSSPGQRTGELFFGEGSRLTVL.

This clonotype was detected a few times. The chain uses TRBV7-6 and TRBJ1-1; TRBD1 matches 8 bases. Germline V CDR1 and CDR2: SGHVS, FNYEAQ. The V gene end was trimmed by 1 base and the J gene end by 0 bases; junction bases not matched to a gene: 1. This CDR3 is 15 amino acids long. The CDR3 protein is CASSLGTGMNTEAFF. CDR3 nucleotide sequence: TGTGCCAGCAGCTTAGGGACAGGGATGAACACTGAAGCTTTCTTT. The full variable domain, rest sourced from reference TRBV7-6 and TRBJ1-1, is GAGVSQSPRYKVTKRGQDVALRCDPISGHVSLYWYRQALGQGPEFLTYFNYEAQQDKSGLPNDRFSAERPEGSISTLTIQRTEQRDSAMYRCASSLGTGMNTEAFFGQGTRLTVV.

The V gene is TRBV12-3 or TRBV12-4, the J gene TRBJ1-4; D may be TRBD1 (6 bases). This CDR3 contains 13 residues. The germline V and J ends were trimmed by 5 bases and 8 bases, with 12 bases remaining between them. CDR3 coding DNA: TGTGCCAGCAGTCCCCGACAGGAGGAAAAACTGTTTTTT. It translates to CASSPRQEEKLFF.

The chain uses TRBV21-1 and TRBJ1-6; the D call TRBD1 from the table was never checked on the DNA. TRBV21-1 is reported as a pseudogene. This CDR3 comprises 14 residues. The CDR3 DNA sequence: TGTGCCAGAAACCACTCAGGGGCGGATTCACCCCTCCACTTT. Its protein product is CARNHSGADSPLHF.

This clonotype was seen more than once but under ten times. V usage is TRBV19 and J usage is TRBJ2-3, with TRBD1 matching 8 bases. The CDR3 is 15 residues long. Germline CDR1 and CDR2: LNHDA and SQIVND (reference sequence). V lost 3 bases to trimming and J lost 1 base; unmatched junction nucleotides: 3. The CDR3 bases are TGTGCCAGTAGTATCGAGGGACAGGGCACAGATACGCAGTATTTT. This sequence encodes CASSIEGQGTDTQYF.

The chain joins TRBV5-5 to TRBJ1-5; TRBD1 is a possible D gene (5 bases). The CDR3 extends over 16 amino acids. The germline CDR1 and CDR2 sequences are SGHKS and YYEKEE (reference sequence). The V and J ends lost 5 bases and 5 bases respectively, with 20 bases between them. Written as DNA, the CDR3 is TGTGCCAGCAGGCCGGAATACGGGGGGTTGGATCAGCCCCAGCATTTT. It translates to CASRPEYGGLDQPQHF.

This clonotype was counted a few times. The J gene is TRBJ2-7, the V gene TRBV20-1, with 8 nucleotides matching TRBD2. Germline CDR1 and CDR2: DFQATT and SNEGSKA (reference sequence). The junction had 7 bases not matched to a gene; V was cut back by 6 bases and J by 0 bases. The CDR3 has 14 residues. CDR3 bases: TGCAGTGCCAAACTAGCGGACAGCTCCTACGAGCAGTACTTC. This gives the protein CSAKLADSSYEQYF.

The chain joins TRBV20-1 to TRBJ1-4; 7 nucleotides line up with TRBD1. V lost 6 bases to trimming and J lost 5 bases; unmatched junction nucleotides: 6. Germline V CDR1 and CDR2: DFQATT, SNEGSKA (reference sequence). There are 13 residues in the CDR3. The CDR3 loop is CSAPGTENEKLFF. CDR3 coding DNA: TGCAGTGCGCCCGGGACAGAGAATGAAAAACTGTTTTTT.

The chain is built from TRBV18 and TRBJ2-3; D not resolved. CDR3 length: 15 amino acids. In germline, CDR1 is KGHSH, CDR2 LQKENI. V was trimmed by 3 bases and J by 6 bases, leaving 16 bases between them. CDR3 coding DNA: TGTGCCAGCTCACCGAGCACACTCCCCCTGGATACGCAGTATTTT. Translated: CASSPSTLPLDTQYF.

The J gene is TRBJ1-1, the V gene TRBV11-3; 8 bases are shared with TRBD1. The CDR3 is 14 amino acids. Germline trimming cut 4 bases from V and 3 bases from J; bases unmatched to any gene: 4. Per germline, CDR1 SGHNT and CDR2 YENEEA. CDR3 DNA sequence: TGTGCCAGCAGCTCCTGGACAGGGTACACTGAAGCTTTCTTT. Its protein product is CASSSWTGYTEAFF.

The gene calls are TRBV5-1 and TRBJ2-3, with TRBD1 matching over 10 bases. J was trimmed by 4 bases and V by 2 bases; bases with no gene match: 4. The germline gives CDR1 SGHRS, CDR2 YFSETQ. The CDR3 is 15 residues long. The CDR3, as DNA: TGCGCCAGCAGCTTCCAGACAGGGGGCTCAGATACGCAGTATTTT. This gives the protein CASSFQTGGSDTQYF. The full variable domain, with the rest looked up from reference TRBV5-1 and TRBJ2-3, is KAGVTQTPRYLIKTRGQQVTLSCSPISGHRSVSWYQQTPGQGLQFLFEYFSETQRNKGNFPGRFSGRQFSNSRSEMNVSTLELGDSALYLCASSFQTGGSDTQYFGPGTRLTVL.